These 8 T cell receptor beta chains share one sample of origin, sequenced in a study of cytomegalovirus exposure and HLA in healthy donors. PCR involved 60 Vbeta and 13 Jbeta primers. Some clones are missing from TCRdb's copy, which holds only in-frame ones; the method was immunoSEQ multiplex PCR. Of roughly 190,000 clones listed, 87% were seen once; the top ten hold roughly 0.98%. Sequenced material: PBMCs. The source is a boy younger than 10 in good health and CMV-seronegative.

The chain is built from TRBV27 and TRBJ2-1; weak D call: TRBD1 (5 bases). V gave up 0 bases and J gave up 15 bases, with 21 bases separating them. Germline assignment: CDR1 MNHEY and CDR2 SMNVEV (reference sequence). This CDR3 spans 15 amino acids. The CDR3 nucleotides read TGTGCCAGCAGTTTATCGATCCAGGGTCTACAATGGCGGTTCTTC. It codes for CASSLSIQGLQWRFF.

V gene TRBV9 combines with J gene TRBJ1-2, with D uncertain. The CDR3 length is 16 residues. Trimming removed 0 bases from V and 8 bases from J, with 20 bases in between. The germline CDR1 and CDR2 sequences are SGDLS and YYNGEE. As DNA, the CDR3 is TGTGCCAGCAGCGTAGCGACATATCCCCTGATTGGGGGCTACACCTTC. It codes for CASSVATYPLIGGYTF.

This clone was observed a few times. At one end the junction does not follow the germline gene, possibly because of a read error. V is TRBV5-1 and J is TRBJ1-1; D call uncertain. This CDR3 has 13 residues. CDR1 and CDR2 (germline): SGHRS, YFSETQ. CDR3 region: CASTLDWATEAFF. The CDR3 DNA is TGCGCCAGCACCTTGGACTGGGCCACTGAAGCTTTCTTT.

The rearrangement uses TRBV19 and TRBJ2-4; a weak D match, TRBD2 (6 bases). The CDR3 spans 16 residues. Germline V gene lookup returns CDR1 LNHDA and CDR2 SQIVND (reference sequence). The V and J ends lost 1 base and 6 bases respectively, with 16 bases between them. CDR3 coding DNA: TGTGCCAGTAGTATAGGGGAATGGAGGGCCGGAAACATTCAGTACTTC. It is translated as CASSIGEWRAGNIQYF.

This clone was detected a few times. This rearrangement joins TRBV18 to TRBJ1-6; D call uncertain. Germline CDR1 is KGHSH and CDR2 is LQKENI. CDR3 length: 16 amino acids. V lost 2 bases, J lost 6 bases, and 14 bases lay in between. The CDR3 reads CASSPLPGSTNSPLHF. In nucleotides, the CDR3 is TGTGCCAGCTCACCATTACCGGGGAGTACTAATTCACCCCTCCACTTT.

J is TRBJ2-3 and V is TRBV18, with TRBD2 matching 7 bases. The trim removed 3 bases at V and 1 base at J, leaving 4 bases unmatched. Germline V gene lookup returns CDR1 KGHSH and CDR2 LQKENI. The CDR3 sequence is 15 residues long. CDR3 protein: CASSPSGVGTDTQYF. CDR3 DNA sequence: TGTGCCAGCTCACCCAGCGGGGTGGGCACAGATACGCAGTATTTT.

J is TRBJ1-1 and V is TRBV29-1, with 7 positions matching TRBD1. This CDR3 region has 19 residues. CDR1 and CDR2 from the germline V gene are SQVTM and ANQGSEA. The junction had 19 bases not matched to a gene; V was cut back by 3 bases and J by 0 bases. The CDR3: CSVEGGQALKPPLNTEAFF. The CDR3 DNA reads TGCAGCGTTGAGGGCGGACAGGCCCTAAAACCCCCCTTGAACACTGAAGCTTTCTTT.

The chain carries TRBV15 and TRBJ2-3; tentative D call: TRBD2 (7 bases). In germline, CDR1 is LNHNV, CDR2 YYDKDF (reference sequence). V was trimmed by 0 bases and J by 10 bases, leaving 23 bases between them. The CDR3 has 17 residues. The CDR3 DNA reads TGTGCCACCAGCAGAGATCCTCGGGGGGCCGGGATAAACGCGCAGTATTTT. Amino acid sequence: CATSRDPRGAGINAQYF.